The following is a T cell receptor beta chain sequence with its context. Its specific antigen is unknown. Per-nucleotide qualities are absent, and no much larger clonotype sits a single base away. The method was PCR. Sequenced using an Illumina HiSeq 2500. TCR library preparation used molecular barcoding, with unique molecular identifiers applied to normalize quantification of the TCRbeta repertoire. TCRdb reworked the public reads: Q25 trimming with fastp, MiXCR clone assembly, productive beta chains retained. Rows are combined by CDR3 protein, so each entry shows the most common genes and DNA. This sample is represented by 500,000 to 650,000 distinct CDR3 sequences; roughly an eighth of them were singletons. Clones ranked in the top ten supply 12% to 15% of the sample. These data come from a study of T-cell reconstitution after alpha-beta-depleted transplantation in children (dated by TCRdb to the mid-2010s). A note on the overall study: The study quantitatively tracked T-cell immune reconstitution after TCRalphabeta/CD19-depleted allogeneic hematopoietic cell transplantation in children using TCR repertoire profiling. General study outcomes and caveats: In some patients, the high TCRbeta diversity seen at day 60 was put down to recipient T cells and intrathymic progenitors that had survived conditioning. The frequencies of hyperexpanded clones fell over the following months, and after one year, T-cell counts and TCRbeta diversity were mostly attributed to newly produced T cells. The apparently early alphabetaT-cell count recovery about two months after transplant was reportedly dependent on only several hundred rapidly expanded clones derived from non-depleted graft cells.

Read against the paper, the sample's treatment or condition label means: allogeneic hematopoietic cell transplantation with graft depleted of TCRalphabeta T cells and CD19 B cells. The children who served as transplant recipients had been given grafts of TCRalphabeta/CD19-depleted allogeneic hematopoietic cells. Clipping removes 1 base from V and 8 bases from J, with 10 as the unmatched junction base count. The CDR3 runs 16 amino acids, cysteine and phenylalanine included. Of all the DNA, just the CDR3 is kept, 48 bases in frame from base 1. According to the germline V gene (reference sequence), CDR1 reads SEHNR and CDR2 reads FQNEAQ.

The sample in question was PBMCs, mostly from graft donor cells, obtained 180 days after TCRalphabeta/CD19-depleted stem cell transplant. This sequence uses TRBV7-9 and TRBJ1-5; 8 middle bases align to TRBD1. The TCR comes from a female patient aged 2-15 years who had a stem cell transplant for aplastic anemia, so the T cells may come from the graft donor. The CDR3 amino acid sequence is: CASSLGTGIGREPQHF. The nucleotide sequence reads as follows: TGTGCCAGCAGCTTAGGGACAGGGATCGGTAGAGAGCCCCAGCATTTT. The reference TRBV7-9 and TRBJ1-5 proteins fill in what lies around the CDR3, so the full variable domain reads DTGVSQNPRHKITKRGQNVTFRCDPISEHNRLYWYRQTLGQGPEFLTYFQNEAQLEKSRLLSDRFSAERPKGSFSTLEIQRTEQGDSAMYLCASSLGTGIGREPQHFGDGTRLSIL.